This T cell receptor (beta chain) was obtained from a study of blood T cell repertoires in COVID-19. As originally analysed: By means of reference gene primer amplification, nucleated cell counts were estimated. Produced via immunoSEQ multiplex PCR; TCRdb's table is partial and in-frame only. Clone size and the V and J calls come from that table; the DNA yielded D and trimming. The data contain 150,000 to 200,000 clones, approximately 86% of them seen just once; the ten biggest clones take up under 0.65%. This clone was counted ten times or more. Germline-derived CDR1 and CDR2 are SGHNT and YYREEE (reference sequence). The CDR3 sequence is 18 residues long. Unmatched junction bases numbered 15, after V lost 3 bases and J lost 6 bases.

The receptor was derived from a man aged 55 to 70 with COVID-19, enrolled during active disease. V is TRBV5-4 and J is TRBJ1-2; 12 bases agree with TRBD1. Sequencing used peripheral blood. In DNA form, the CDR3 reads TGTGCCAGCAGCTGGACGAACGGAGCTGGGACAGGGGGCAATGGCTACACCTTC. It is translated as CASSWTNGAGTGGNGYTF.